This TCR beta chain came from a study of blood T cells in healthy people across ages. A second PCR, run for about 7 to 11 cycles, used a sample-barcoded 5' primer plus a J-beta primer mix. TCRdb reanalysed the 5' RACE reads using MiXCR and keeps one entry per CDR3 protein. The table has about 930,000 distinct CDR3 sequences, 25% to 30% seen once. CDR3 length: 13 residues. In this sample, this clonotype turned up a few times. Being one base from a much bigger clone, this may be a read error. These records were also assigned to another study, of T cells of mothers and their children.

The chain couples TRBV12-3 or TRBV12-4 to TRBJ1-2; TRBD1 aligns across 7 bases. The TCR sequence derives from a woman in her forties in good health. Material for sequencing was blood. The CDR3 region has the DNA TGTACCAGCAGTTTCGTCGACAGGGCGGGCTACACCTTC. Its translation is CTSSFVDRAGYTF.